What follows is one TCR beta chain and its context. These data originate in a study of OX40 agonist ivuxolimab in advanced cancers. V gave up 7 bases and J gave up 7 bases, with 14 bases separating them. CDR3 size: 12 residues. Looked up from germline, CDR1 is SNHLY and CDR2 is FYNNEI. The method was immunoSEQ multiplex PCR; TCRdb's version includes in-frame clones alone and lacks a portion of them. This sample has approximately 70,000 clones, with about 87% found just once. This rearrangement joins TRBV2 to TRBJ2-7; the D gene is possibly TRBD2 (6 bases). The sample in question was CD4+ or CD8+ T cells sorted from blood, obtained in a trial of the OX40 agonist ivuxolimab. The clonotype originates from an adult with an advanced solid tumor such as melanoma, head and neck, liver or kidney cancer. CDR3 nucleotides: TGTGCCAGCACTACTCCAGGGAGGGAGCAGTACTTC. Translating it yields CASTTPGREQYF. Complete variable domain (other parts from reference TRBV2 and TRBJ2-7): EPEVTQTPSHQVTQMGQEVILRCVPISNHLYFYWYRQILGQKVEFLVSFYNNEISEKSEIFDDQFSVERPDGSNFTLKIRSTKLEDSAMYFCASTTPGREQYFGPGTRLTVT.